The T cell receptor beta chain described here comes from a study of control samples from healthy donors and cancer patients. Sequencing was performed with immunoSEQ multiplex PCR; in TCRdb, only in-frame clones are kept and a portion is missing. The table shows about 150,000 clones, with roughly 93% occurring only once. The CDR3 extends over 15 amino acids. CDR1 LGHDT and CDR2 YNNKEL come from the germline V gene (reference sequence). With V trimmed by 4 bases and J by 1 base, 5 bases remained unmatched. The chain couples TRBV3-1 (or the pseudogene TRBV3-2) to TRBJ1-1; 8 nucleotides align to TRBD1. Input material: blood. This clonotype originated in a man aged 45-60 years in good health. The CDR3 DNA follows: TGTGCCAGCAGCCCCAGGACAGGGAGGAACACTGAAGCTTTCTTT. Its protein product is CASSPRTGRNTEAFF.